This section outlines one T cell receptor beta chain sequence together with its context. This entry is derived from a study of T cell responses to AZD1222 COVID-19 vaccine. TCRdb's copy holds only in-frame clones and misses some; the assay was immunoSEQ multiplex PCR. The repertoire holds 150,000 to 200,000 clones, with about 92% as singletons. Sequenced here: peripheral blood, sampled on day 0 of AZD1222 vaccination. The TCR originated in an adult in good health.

Written as DNA, the CDR3 is TGTGCCAGCAGCCCACGCGGGATCTGGGGCTACACCTTC. It yields the protein CASSPRGIWGYTF. The genes are TRBV5-5 and TRBJ1-2; D ambiguous. This CDR3 contains 13 residues. V lost 4 bases, J lost 8 bases, and 15 bases lay in between. CDR1 is SGHKS and CDR2 is YYEKEE in the germline V gene (reference sequence).